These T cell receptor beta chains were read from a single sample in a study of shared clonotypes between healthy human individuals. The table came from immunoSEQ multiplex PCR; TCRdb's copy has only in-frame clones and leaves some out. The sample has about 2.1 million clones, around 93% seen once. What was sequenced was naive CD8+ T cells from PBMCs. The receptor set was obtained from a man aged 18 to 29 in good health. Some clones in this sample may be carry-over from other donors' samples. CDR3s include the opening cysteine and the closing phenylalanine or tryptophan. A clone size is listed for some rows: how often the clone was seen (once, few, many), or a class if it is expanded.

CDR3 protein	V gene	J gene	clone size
CASSLAGVGGQFF	TRBV27	TRBJ2-1	NA
CSVEEGVGGSYEQYF	TRBV29-1	TRBJ2-7	NA
CASGLNRDILPDTQYF	TRBV12-5	TRBJ2-3	NA
CASSKDRDRLNTGELFF	TRBV5-6	TRBJ2-2	NA
CASSLLLPAAEQYF	TRBV27	TRBJ2-7	once
CSVIAGIPYNEQFF	TRBV29-1	TRBJ2-1	NA
CAREDGGPNYGYTF	TRBV2	TRBJ1-2	NA
CASSQGIDRPHEQFF	TRBV4-1	TRBJ2-1	NA
CASSFGAGKETQYF	TRBV5-1	TRBJ2-5	NA
CASSVGASGSVEQYF	TRBV9	TRBJ2-7	NA
CASSEGTLAGGRETQYF	TRBV9	TRBJ2-5	NA
CASSFGKTEAFF	TRBV28	TRBJ1-1	NA
CATSAEDGGSYEQYF	TRBV15	TRBJ2-7	once
CAIRPGQGASGEYF	TRBV6-1	TRBJ2-7	NA
CASSHNLQGLGLYF	TRBV27	TRBJ2-7	NA
CASSRTSGSLYNEQFF	TRBV5-1	TRBJ2-1	NA
CASRNRQEQETQYF	TRBV27	TRBJ2-5	NA
CASSSFPHSGRAKNIQYF	TRBV7-9	TRBJ2-4	few
CASSLTATNPTNEQFF	TRBV27	TRBJ2-1	NA
CASSEPILYHNEQFF	TRBV10-1	TRBJ2-1	NA
CASSTGRGGVLTGELFF	TRBV9	TRBJ2-2	NA
CASSYHGTGYEQYF	TRBV6-5	TRBJ2-7	once
CASGSGAYNEQFF	TRBV6-6	TRBJ2-1	NA
CASSSLLAGGTGDTGELFF	TRBV27	TRBJ2-2	NA
CSVEFRAVNTEAFF	TRBV29-1	TRBJ1-1	NA
CASSNRDARQYF	TRBV11-2	TRBJ2-4	NA
CSGWTGDSAFF	TRBV29-1	TRBJ1-1	few
CASSLGRGNQPQHF	TRBV7-2	TRBJ1-5	NA
CASSFDSRGSRGDF	TRBV11-3	TRBJ2-3	NA
CASGLAGGPGTQYF	TRBV6-5	TRBJ2-3	NA
CASSPEGRVTEAFF	TRBV2	TRBJ1-1	few
CASNEGISYGYTF	TRBV10-2	TRBJ1-2	NA
CASSLETITDTQYF	TRBV5-1	TRBJ2-3	NA
CASSSMGTAEAFF	TRBV5-6	TRBJ1-1	few
CASSETLTLNEQFF	TRBV9	TRBJ2-1	NA
CAIKGLAGVSEQYF	TRBV10-3	TRBJ2-7	NA
CASSLGGGQGYGYTF	TRBV5-6	TRBJ1-2	NA
CASRLGGGEQFF	TRBV7-6	TRBJ2-1	NA
CASSVGGSRQETQYF	TRBV9	TRBJ2-5	NA
CASSQEGTVNTGELFF	TRBV4-2	TRBJ2-2	NA
CASNFGEAVGYTF	TRBV28	TRBJ1-2	once